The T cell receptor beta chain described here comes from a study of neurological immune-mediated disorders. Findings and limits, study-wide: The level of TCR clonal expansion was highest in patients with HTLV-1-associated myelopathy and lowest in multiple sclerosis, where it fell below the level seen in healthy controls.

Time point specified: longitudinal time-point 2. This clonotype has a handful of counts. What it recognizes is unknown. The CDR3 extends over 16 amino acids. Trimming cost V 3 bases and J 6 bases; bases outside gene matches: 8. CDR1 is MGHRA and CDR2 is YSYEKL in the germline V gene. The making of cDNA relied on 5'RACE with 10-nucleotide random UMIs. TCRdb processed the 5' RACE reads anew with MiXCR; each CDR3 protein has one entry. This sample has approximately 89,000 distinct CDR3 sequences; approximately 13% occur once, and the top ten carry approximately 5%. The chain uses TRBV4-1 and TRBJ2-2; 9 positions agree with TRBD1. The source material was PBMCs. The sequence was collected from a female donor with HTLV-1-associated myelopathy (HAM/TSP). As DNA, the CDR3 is TGCGCCAGCAGCCAGGGGACAGGGTATGCGTCCGGGGAGCTGTTTTTT. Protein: CASSQGTGYASGELFF.